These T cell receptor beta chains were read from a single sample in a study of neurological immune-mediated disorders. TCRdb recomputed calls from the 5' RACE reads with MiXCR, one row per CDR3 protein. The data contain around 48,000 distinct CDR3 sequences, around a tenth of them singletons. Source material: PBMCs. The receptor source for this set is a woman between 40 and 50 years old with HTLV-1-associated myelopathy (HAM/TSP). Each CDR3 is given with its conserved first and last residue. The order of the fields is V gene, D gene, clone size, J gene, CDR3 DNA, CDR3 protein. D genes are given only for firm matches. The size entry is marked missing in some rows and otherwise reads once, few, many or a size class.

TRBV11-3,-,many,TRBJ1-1,TGTGCCAGCAGCTTAGATCTGGATGTGCTCCCTGAAGCTTTCTTT,CASSLDLDVLPEAFF
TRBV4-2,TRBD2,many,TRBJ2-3,TGTGCCAGCAGCCTGACTAGCGGGAACACAGATACGCAGTATTTT,CASSLTSGNTDTQYF
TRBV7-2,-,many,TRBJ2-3,TGTGCCAGCAGCTTTTCCCCTTCCGGGGGGCCAGATACGCAGTATTTT,CASSFSPSGGPDTQYF
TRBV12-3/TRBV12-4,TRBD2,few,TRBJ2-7,TGTGCCAACAGAGGGACTAGCGGGGGGCAGAGCTCCTACGAGCAGTACTTC,CANRGTSGGQSSYEQYF
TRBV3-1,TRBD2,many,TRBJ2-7,TGTGCCAGCAGCCTGACTAGCGGGGGAGGCTACGAGCAGTACTTC,CASSLTSGGGYEQYF
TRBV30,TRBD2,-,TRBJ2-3,TGTGCCTGGAGTCCCCTCGTAGCGGGAACAGATACGCAGTATTTT,CAWSPLVAGTDTQYF
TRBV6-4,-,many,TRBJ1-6,TGTGCCAGCAGTGCAGAACTCAATTCACCCCTCCACTTT,CASSAELNSPLHF
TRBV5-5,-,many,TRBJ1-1,TGTGCCAGCAGGCGGCAGGAGAACACTGAAGCTTTCTTT,CASRRQENTEAFF
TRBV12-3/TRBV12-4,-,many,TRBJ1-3,TGTGCCAGCAGTCCGGCAGGATCCTCTGGAAACACCATATATTTT,CASSPAGSSGNTIYF
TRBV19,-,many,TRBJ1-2,TGTGCCAGTAGCCCCGACAGAGATTATGGCTACACCTTC,CASSPDRDYGYTF
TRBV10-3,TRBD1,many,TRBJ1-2,TGTGCCATCCTCAGTCCATCGGGACAGGGAGGCTATGGCTACACCTTC,CAILSPSGQGGYGYTF
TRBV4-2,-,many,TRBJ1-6,TGTGCCAGCAGGGGGGGGGGGGCGAATTCACCCCTCCACTTT,CASRGGGANSPLHF
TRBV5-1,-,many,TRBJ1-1,TGCGCCAGCAGCTTCGGACAGCTGATGAACACTGAAGCTTTCTTT,CASSFGQLMNTEAFF
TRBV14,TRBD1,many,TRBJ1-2,TGTGCCAGCAGCCAAGACCTAGGGACAGCGTTCTTC,CASSQDLGTAFF
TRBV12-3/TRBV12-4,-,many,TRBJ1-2,TGTGCCAGCAGTGATACGGAGTTCTATGGCTACACCTTC,CASSDTEFYGYTF
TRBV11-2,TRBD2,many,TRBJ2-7,TGTGCCAGCAGCTTAGTACTAGCGGAGGGTTACGAGCAGTACTTC,CASSLVLAEGYEQYF
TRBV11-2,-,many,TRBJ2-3,TGTGCCAGCAGCTTAGGTGGGGGCACTGGAGTCCCGGATACGCAGTATTTT,CASSLGGGTGVPDTQYF
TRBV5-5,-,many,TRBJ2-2,TGTGCCAGCAGCCAAAGCCCCGCAGGGTGGGCCGGGGAGCTGTTTTTT,CASSQSPAGWAGELFF
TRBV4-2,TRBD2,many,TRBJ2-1,TGTGCCAGCAGCCAAGGGACTAGCGGTGACAATGAGCAGTTCTTC,CASSQGTSGDNEQFF
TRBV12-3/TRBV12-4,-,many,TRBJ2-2,TGTGCCAGCAGTCCCACAGGGGAGGGCACCGGGGAGCTGTTTTTT,CASSPTGEGTGELFF
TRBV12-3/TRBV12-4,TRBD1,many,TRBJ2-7,TGTGCCAGCAGTCTCGGACAGGGGAGACCGCGGGAGCAGTACTTC,CASSLGQGRPREQYF
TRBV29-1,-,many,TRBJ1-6,TGCAGCGTTGCCCACTCAACGGGGAATTCACCCCTCCACTTT,CSVAHSTGNSPLHF
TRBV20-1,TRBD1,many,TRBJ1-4,TGCAGTGCTGGTGAACAGGGGGCGCATACGGCTAATGAAAAACTGTTTTTT,CSAGEQGAHTANEKLFF
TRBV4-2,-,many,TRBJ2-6,TGTGCCAGCAGCCAAGATCAGGGTTACTCTGGGGCCAACGTCCTGACTTTC,CASSQDQGYSGANVLTF
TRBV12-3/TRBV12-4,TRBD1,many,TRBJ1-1,TGTGCCAGCAGTTCGAATACAGGGGGCAGGGTAGCTTTCTTT,CASSSNTGGRVAFF
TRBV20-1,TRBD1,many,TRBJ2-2,TGCAGTGCCGAGGACAGGGCGATAGCTACCGGGGAGCTGTTTTTT,CSAEDRAIATGELFF
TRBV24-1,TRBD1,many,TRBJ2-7,TGTGCCACCAGTGATACCCGACAGGGCGGTCTCGAGCAGTACTTC,CATSDTRQGGLEQYF
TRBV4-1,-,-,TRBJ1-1,TGCGCCAGCAGCCAAGGGGGCAGGGTCACTGAAGCTTTCTTT,CASSQGGRVTEAFF
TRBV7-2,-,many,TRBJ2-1,TGTGCCAGCAGCTTAGATATCCGTAATGAGCAGTTCTTC,CASSLDIRNEQFF
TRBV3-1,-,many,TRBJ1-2,TGTGCCAGCAGGGACGGGCACTATGGCTACACCTTC,CASRDGHYGYTF
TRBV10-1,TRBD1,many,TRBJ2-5,TGCGCCAGCAGTGAGAAGGGACAGGGGGAGACCCAGTACTTC,CASSEKGQGETQYF
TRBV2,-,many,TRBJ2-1,TGTGCCAGCAGTGAGAAGGTCAATGAGCAGTTCTTC,CASSEKVNEQFF
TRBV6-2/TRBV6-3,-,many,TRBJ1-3,TGTGCCAGCAGATCGGCCTCTGGAAACACCATATATTTT,CASRSASGNTIYF
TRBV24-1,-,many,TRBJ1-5,TGTGCCGGATACCGGGACCGGAATCAGCCCCAGCATTTT,CAGYRDRNQPQHF
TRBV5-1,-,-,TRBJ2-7,TGCGCCAGCAGCTCCTGTAAGACAAGGGACCTCTACGAGCAGTACTTC,CASSSCKTRDLYEQYF
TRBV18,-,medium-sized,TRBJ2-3,TGTGCCAGCTCACACACAGATACGCAGTATTTT,CASSHTDTQYF
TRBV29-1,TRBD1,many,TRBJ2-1,TGCAGCGTGGAGACAGGGTCTAGTGGTATGTTCTTC,CSVETGSSGMFF
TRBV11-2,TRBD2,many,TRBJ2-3,TGTGCCAGCAGGCGAGCGGGGGGGCCCGCAGATACGCAGTATTTT,CASRRAGGPADTQYF
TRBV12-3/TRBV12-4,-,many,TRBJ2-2,TGTGCCAGCAGTTTAGCGAGGGACGGGGAGCTGTTTTTT,CASSLARDGELFF
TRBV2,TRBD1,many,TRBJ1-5,TGTGCCAGCCGCGGGCGGCAGGGGGCAGAGCCCCAGCATTTT,CASRGRQGAEPQHF
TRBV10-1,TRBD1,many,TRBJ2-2,TGCGCCAGCCCCCCGGGACAGGACTCGAACACCGGGGAGCTGTTTTTT,CASPPGQDSNTGELFF
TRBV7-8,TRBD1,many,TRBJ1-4,TGTGCCAGCAGCTTAGGTATCGACAGGGGATATGCAACTAATGAAAAACTGTTTTTT,CASSLGIDRGYATNEKLFF
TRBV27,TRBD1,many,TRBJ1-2,TGTGCCAGCAGTTCGGGACAGGGCTATGGCTACACCTTC,CASSSGQGYGYTF
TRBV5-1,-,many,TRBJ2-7,TGCGCCAGCAGCTCCCAGGGCTCCGACGAGCAGTACTTC,CASSSQGSDEQYF
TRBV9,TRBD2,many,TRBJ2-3,TGTGCCAGCAGCGTAGCGAGTAGCGGGGGGACAGATACGCAGTATTTT,CASSVASSGGTDTQYF
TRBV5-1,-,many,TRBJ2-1,TGCGCCAGCAGCTTGGGAGACTCCGTCTACAATGAGCAGTTCTTC,CASSLGDSVYNEQFF
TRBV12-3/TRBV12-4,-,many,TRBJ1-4,TGTGCCAGCAGTTTCCGTGGGGCGGGTGAAAAACTGTTTTTT,CASSFRGAGEKLFF